One sample yielded the 18 T cell receptor beta chains listed below, sequenced in a study of cytomegalovirus exposure and HLA in healthy donors. Primers: 60 Vbeta forward and 13 Jbeta reverse. Here immunoSEQ multiplex PCR was the method, and the copy in TCRdb shows in-frame clones only, minus some. Of 140,000 to 150,000 clones in the sample, 70% to 80% were seen once. The sample taken for sequencing was PBMCs. Source of these receptors: a woman aged 55-69 years in good health and CMV-seropositive.

The rearrangement joins TRBV7-8 to TRBJ1-1; 10 nucleotides match TRBD1. There are 17 residues in the CDR3. With 5 bases clipped from V and 1 base from J, the junction kept 10 bases outside the gene matches. The germline CDR1 and CDR2 sequences are SGHVS and FQNEAQ. The CDR3, as DNA: TGTGCCAGCAGCCCTGACAGGGGGCGCCGAGGGAACACTGAAGCTTTCTTT. The encoded protein is CASSPDRGRRGNTEAFF.

CDR3 in DNA: TGCGCCAGCAGCCGCGGGGCAGGGGAGACCCAGTACTTC. It specifies CASSRGAGETQYF. The chain uses TRBV5-1 and TRBJ2-5, with D possibly TRBD2 on 6 matching bases. Germline V lookup: CDR1 SGHRS, CDR2 YFSETQ. This CDR3 spans 13 amino acids. The V end was cut by 4 bases, the J end by 5 bases, with 12 bases between.

The chain carries TRBV28 and TRBJ1-5, with 7 bases aligning to TRBD1. The CDR3 is 17 residues long. V lost 6 bases, J lost 0 bases, and 11 bases stayed unmatched. Per the germline V gene, CDR1 is MDHEN and CDR2 is SYDVKM. CDR3 region: CASSSGQASGSNQPQHF. The DNA for the CDR3 is TGTGCCAGCAGCAGTGGACAGGCGTCGGGTAGCAATCAGCCCCAGCATTTT.

J is TRBJ2-3 and V is TRBV4-1; TRBD2 agrees at 11 bases. Per the germline V gene, CDR1 is MGHRA and CDR2 is YSYEKL. This CDR3 has 15 amino acids. J gave up 4 bases and V 4 bases, and 4 bases lay outside the gene matches. In nucleotides, the CDR3 is TGCGCCAGCAGCCGTAGCGGGAGGGCTCCAGATACGCAGTATTTT. Its protein is CASSRSGRAPDTQYF.

The chain has TRBV2 and TRBJ1-5; 7 nucleotides agree with TRBD1. V shed 6 bases and J 3 bases; nucleotides not matched to a gene: 2. This CDR3 contains 13 residues. Per the germline V gene, CDR1 is SNHLY and CDR2 is FYNNEI. Here the CDR3 DNA reads TGTGCCAGCAGGGGACAGTTCAATCAGCCCCAGCATTTT. Its translation: CASRGQFNQPQHF.

The chain has TRBV6-5 and TRBJ1-1; D may be TRBD1 (6 bases). Trimming left V 6 bases short and J 1 base short, with 9 bases between. Germline CDR1 reads MNHEY; CDR2 reads SVGAGI. This CDR3 contains 13 residues. The CDR3 sequence: CASRRTENTEAFF. The CDR3 DNA is TGTGCCAGCAGACGGACAGAGAACACTGAAGCTTTCTTT.

There are a few counts of this clone. The chain recombines TRBV2 with TRBJ1-4; 9 bases align to TRBD1. This CDR3 comprises 15 residues. V lost 6 bases to trimming and J lost 3 bases; unmatched junction nucleotides: 5. Per the germline V gene, CDR1 is SNHLY and CDR2 is FYNNEI. CDR3 nucleotides: TGTGCCAGCAGGGCCGGGACAGGGTCTAATGAAAAACTGTTTTTT. Amino acid sequence: CASRAGTGSNEKLFF.

The gene calls are TRBV28 and TRBJ2-5, with D maybe TRBD1 (5 bases). The CDR3 extends over 12 amino acids. Trimming removed 2 bases at V and 7 bases at J, with 8 bases between. Germline CDR1 and CDR2: MDHEN and SYDVKM. For the CDR3, the DNA is TGTGCCAGCAGTTTAAGTCAGGGGACCCAGTACTTC. Translated: CASSLSQGTQYF. Full variable domain (outside the CDR3, taken from reference TRBV28 and TRBJ2-5): DVKVTQSSRYLVKRTGEKVFLECVQDMDHENMFWYRQDPGLGLRLIYFSYDVKMKEKGDIPEGYSVSREKKERFSLILESASTNQTSMYLCASSLSQGTQYFGPGTRLLVL.

The chain is built from TRBV11-2 and TRBJ2-7; TRBD1 matches 7 bases. The germline V gene has CDR1 SGHAT and CDR2 FQNNGV. V was pared by 5 bases and J by 2 bases, with 6 bases of the junction left unmatched. This CDR3 comprises 14 residues. The DNA of the CDR3 is TGTGCCAGCAGCCTGTGGACAGGTACCTACGAGCAGTACTTC. Translating it yields CASSLWTGTYEQYF.

This clone has only a few counts. The V call is TRBV18, the J call TRBJ2-1; 9 bases fit TRBD1. The CDR3 sequence is 14 residues long. V lost 4 bases, J lost 8 bases, and 6 bases stayed unmatched. Germline V gives CDR1 KGHSH, CDR2 LQKENI. CDR3 DNA: TGTGCCAGCTCACTACAGGGGGCTATCGATGAGCAGTTCTTC. Amino acids: CASSLQGAIDEQFF.

This clone has just a few counts. J is TRBJ1-2 and V is TRBV18, with D possibly TRBD1 on 5 matching bases. V was cut by 3 bases and J by 8 bases, with 13 bases left in between. Germline CDR1 is KGHSH and CDR2 is LQKENI. This CDR3 is 13 amino acids long. Written as DNA, the CDR3 is TGTGCCAGCTCACCGGAGGAGGGGTGGGGCTACACCTTC. Protein sequence: CASSPEEGWGYTF.

The chain joins TRBV7-9 to TRBJ2-3, with D maybe TRBD2 (6 bases). The CDR3 runs to 14 residues. V lost 5 bases and J lost 2, with 11 bases in between. Looked up from germline, CDR1 is SEHNR and CDR2 is FQNEAQ (reference sequence). CDR3 amino acids: CASSPSGYTDTQYF. The CDR3 DNA follows: TGTGCCAGCAGCCCCAGCGGGTACACAGATACGCAGTATTTT.

The chain employs TRBV18 and TRBJ1-2; TRBD1 is a possible D gene (5 bases). There are 14 residues in the CDR3. Germline V lookup: CDR1 KGHSH, CDR2 LQKENI. The V end lost 3 bases, the J end lost 6 bases, and 14 bases lay between the germline ends. CDR3 nucleotides: TGTGCCAGCTCACCTGGTCTCGGGGGGGATGGCTACACCTTC. Residues: CASSPGLGGDGYTF.

The genes are TRBV19 and TRBJ1-2; TRBD1 might be the D (5 bases). In germline, CDR1 is LNHDA, CDR2 SQIVND (reference sequence). CDR3 size: 14 residues. V was cut by 3 bases and J by 3 bases, with 11 bases left in between. The CDR3, as DNA: TGTGCCAGTAGTATCGCGGAGGGGCACTATGGCTACACCTTC. This sequence encodes CASSIAEGHYGYTF.

The genes are TRBV28 and TRBJ2-7, with TRBD1 matching 7 bases. J lost 2 bases, V lost 6 bases, and 7 bases had no gene match. The germline V gene encodes CDR1 MDHEN and CDR2 SYDVKM. The CDR3 sequence is 14 residues long. This CDR3 reads CASRLQGRAYEQYF. In DNA form, the CDR3 reads TGTGCCAGCAGATTACAGGGGCGCGCCTACGAGCAGTACTTC.

V gene TRBV7-2 combines with J gene TRBJ2-3; possible D gene TRBD2, 6 bases. The germline gives CDR1 SGHTA, CDR2 FQGNSA. Deletions cut 2 bases from V and 3 bases from J, with 15 bases between. The CDR3 is made up of 16 amino acids. The chain's CDR3 is CASSLIFGGITDTQYF. The CDR3, as DNA: TGTGCCAGCAGCTTAATTTTTGGCGGGATAACAGATACGCAGTATTTT.

For the CDR3, the DNA is TGTGCCAGCAGCGTCCGGGACAGGGCCGCAACTAATGAAAAACTGTTTTTT. Translated, it gives CASSVRDRAATNEKLFF. The chain uses TRBV5-6 and TRBJ1-4; TRBD1 matches at 9 bases. V lost 4 bases and J lost 0; bases outside the gene matches: 7. Germline V lookup: CDR1 SGHDT, CDR2 YYEEEE. The CDR3 is 17 amino acids.

V usage is TRBV5-1 and J usage is TRBJ2-6, with 7 bases matching TRBD2. CDR3 length equals 16 residues. Germline lookup yields CDR1 SGHRS and CDR2 YFSETQ. J gave up 3 bases and V 5 bases, and 8 bases lay outside the gene matches. The CDR3 bases are TGCGCCAGCAGTCTTGGGGGGGTACGTGGGGCCAACGTCCTGACTTTC. It translates to CASSLGGVRGANVLTF.